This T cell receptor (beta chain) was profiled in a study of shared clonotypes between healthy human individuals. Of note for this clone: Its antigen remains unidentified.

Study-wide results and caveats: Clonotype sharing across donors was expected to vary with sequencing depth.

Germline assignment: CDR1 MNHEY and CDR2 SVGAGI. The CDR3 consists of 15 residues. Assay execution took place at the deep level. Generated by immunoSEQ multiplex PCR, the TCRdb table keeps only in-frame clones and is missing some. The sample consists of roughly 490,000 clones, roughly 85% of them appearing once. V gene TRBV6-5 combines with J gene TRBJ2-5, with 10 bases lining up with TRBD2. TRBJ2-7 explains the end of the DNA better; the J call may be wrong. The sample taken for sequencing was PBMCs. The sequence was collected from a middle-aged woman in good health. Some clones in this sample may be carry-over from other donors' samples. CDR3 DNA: TGTGCCAGCAGTTACTCTCTAGCGGGAGAGTCCGAGCAGTACTTC. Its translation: CASSYSLAGESEQYF.